Presented here are 8 T cell receptor beta chains from one specimen sequenced in a study of T-cell memory formation after mild COVID-19. TCRdb re-called the 5' RACE reads through MiXCR, storing one row per CDR3 protein. The sample gives about 350,000 distinct CDR3 sequences, roughly 15% of which show up once; 22% is in the top ten. Source material: PBMCs or a T cell subset sorted from them (not recorded which). Receptors originate from a man younger than 30 who had mild COVID-19 (a few samples of this study predate the infection). Cell type and time point are not known.

This clonotype was seen ten or more times. The chain combines TRBV7-6 with TRBJ2-7; D may be TRBD2 (6 bases). Germline V CDR1 and CDR2: SGHVS, FNYEAQ. CDR3 length: 14 amino acids. V dropped 4 bases and J dropped 5 bases, with 15 bases sitting between them. Here the CDR3 reads CASSYMGRSDEQYF. Written as DNA, the CDR3 is TGTGCCAGCAGCTACATGGGGAGGAGCGACGAGCAGTACTTC.

The V and J genes are TRBV27 and TRBJ1-2; D is possibly TRBD1 (5 bases). The CDR3 runs 15 residues. The ends were cut back, 4 bases at V and 4 bases at J, with 16 bases in the middle. CDR1 and CDR2 from the germline V gene are MNHEY and SMNVEV (reference sequence). The CDR3: CASSSTSGTLYGYTF. CDR3 coding DNA: TGTGCCAGCAGTTCTACCTCCGGGACCCTCTATGGCTACACCTTC.

In its sample, this clonotype was seen a few times. V is TRBV5-4 and J is TRBJ2-5; possible D gene TRBD2, 6 bases. The CDR3 runs 14 residues. The V and J ends lost 4 bases and 1 base respectively, with 11 bases between them. CDR1 SGHNT and CDR2 YYREEE come from the germline V gene (reference sequence). The DNA for the CDR3 is TGTGCCAGCAGCGGAGTAGCGGCCCAAGAGACCCAGTACTTC. Its translation is CASSGVAAQETQYF.

This clonotype was recorded at least ten times. The chain recombines TRBV4-1 with TRBJ2-7; 15 bases fit TRBD2. Germline V CDR1 and CDR2: MGHRA, YSYEKL. J lost 6 bases, V lost 4 bases, and 7 bases had no gene match. The CDR3 extends over 16 amino acids. The CDR3 protein is CASSRDRTSGGVEQYF. The CDR3 DNA is TGCGCCAGCAGCCGCGACCGGACTAGCGGGGGGGTCGAGCAGTACTTC.

J is TRBJ1-5 and V is TRBV11-2, with D possibly TRBD1 on 6 matching bases. The CDR3 totals 17 residues. V lost 5 bases and J lost 0, with 17 bases in between. Germline CDR1 and CDR2: SGHAT and FQNNGV. In nucleotides, the CDR3 is TGTGCCAGCAGCCCCAGACAGGTTGCGGATAGCAATCAGCCCCAGCATTTT. Translated, it gives CASSPRQVADSNQPQHF.

This chain uses TRBV29-1 with TRBJ1-4; D not resolved. This CDR3 spans 13 amino acids. Germline lookup yields CDR1 SQVTM and CDR2 ANQGSEA. V was cut by 7 bases and J by 6 bases, with 15 bases left in between. The CDR3 loop reads CSARWAEDEKLFF. For the CDR3, the DNA is TGCAGCGCCCGATGGGCAGAGGATGAAAAACTGTTTTTT.

This chain connects TRBV6-1 to TRBJ2-7; 8 bases fit TRBD1. The CDR3 extends over 13 amino acids. Germline V gives CDR1 MNHNS, CDR2 SASEGT. J was trimmed by 6 bases and V by 5 bases; bases with no gene match: 6. This CDR3 reads CASSRTGFSEQYV. The CDR3, as DNA: TGTGCCAGCAGTAGGACAGGGTTCAGCGAGCAGTACGTC.

The chain uses TRBV27 and TRBJ2-3, with D hard to call. The CDR3 contains 11 residues. Germline V CDR1 and CDR2: MNHEY, SMNVEV (reference sequence). Trimming removed 8 bases at V and 3 bases at J, with 6 bases between. The CDR3 reads CASGETDTQYF. The CDR3 DNA reads as TGTGCCAGCGGGGAAACAGATACGCAGTATTTT.